One and the same sample provided the 10 T cell receptor beta chains below, sequenced in a study of OX40 agonist ivuxolimab in advanced cancers. Method: immunoSEQ multiplex PCR; TCRdb's copy keeps in-frame clones and lacks some. Here the sample spans some 60,000 clones, nearly 90% being singletons. Sequencing was performed on CD4+ or CD8+ T cells sorted from blood, taken in a trial of the OX40 agonist ivuxolimab. Every receptor here comes from an adult with an advanced solid tumor such as melanoma, head and neck, liver or kidney cancer.

The V and J genes are TRBV11-2 and TRBJ2-7; D is uncertain. CDR3 length equals 13 residues. Germline V gives CDR1 SGHAT, CDR2 FQNNGV. Between the trimmed V and J ends, which lost 5 bases and 2 bases, there was a span of 10 bases. The CDR3 protein is CASSRDGAYEQYF. As DNA, the CDR3 is TGTGCCAGCAGCCGCGACGGAGCCTACGAGCAGTACTTC.

The CDR3: CASSQEQAYGYTF. The CDR3 DNA reads TGTGCCAGCAGCCAAGAGCAGGCCTATGGCTACACCTTC. The chain couples TRBV14 to TRBJ1-2, with D unresolved. CDR3 size: 13 residues. Germline V lookup: CDR1 SGHDN, CDR2 FVKESK. V was trimmed by 0 bases and J by 4 bases, leaving 6 bases between them.

The gene calls are TRBV7-9 and TRBJ1-5; perhaps TRBD1 as D (5 bases). The ends were cut back, 1 base at V and 9 bases at J, with 10 bases in the middle. Germline loops: CDR1 SEHNR, CDR2 FQNEAQ (reference sequence). The CDR3 consists of 13 residues. In nucleotides, the CDR3 is TGTGCCAGCAGCTTAGGTAGGGGCTGGCCCCAGCATTTT. The encoded protein is CASSLGRGWPQHF.

V and J are TRBV9 and TRBJ2-3, with D uncertain. Trimming removed 4 bases from V and 6 bases from J, with 9 bases in between. From germline, CDR1 is SGDLS and CDR2 YYNGEE. The CDR3 is 12 residues long. CDR3 sequence: CASSPNPDTQYF. The CDR3 region has the DNA TGTGCCAGCAGCCCTAATCCGGATACGCAGTATTTT.

J is TRBJ2-2 and V is TRBV5-1, with D hard to call. Germline values: CDR1 SGHRS, CDR2 YFSETQ. V lost 3 bases to trimming and J lost 0 bases, with 6 bases between them. The CDR3 loop spans 14 amino acids. The DNA for the CDR3 is TGCGCCAGCAGCTGGAGATCGAACACCGGGGAGCTGTTTTTT. It codes for CASSWRSNTGELFF.

The chain carries TRBV10-1 and TRBJ2-2; D assignment may be TRBD1 or TRBD2 (6 bases each). Germline V lookup: CDR1 WNHNN, CDR2 SYGVQD (reference sequence). Between the trimmed V and J ends, which lost 4 bases and 4 bases, there was a span of 13 bases. The CDR3 contains 15 residues. The DNA for the CDR3 is TGCGCCAGCAGTGGAGTCGAGGGGGGCACCGGGGAGCTGTTTTTT. Encoded protein: CASSGVEGGTGELFF.

The chain uses TRBV7-2 and TRBJ2-5, with a weak D call TRBD1 (6 bases). Deletions cut 1 base from V and 5 bases from J, with 11 bases between. CDR3 size: 14 residues. Germline V gene sequence: CDR1 SGHTA, CDR2 FQGNSA. The CDR3 DNA is TGTGCCAGCAGCTTAGGGTCCCAGGGGGAGACCCAGTACTTC. It is translated as CASSLGSQGETQYF.

This chain uses TRBV5-1 with TRBJ2-7; 11 nucleotides line up with TRBD2. Unmatched junction bases numbered 6, after V lost 4 bases and J lost 0 bases. Germline V lookup: CDR1 SGHRS, CDR2 YFSETQ. This CDR3 comprises 16 residues. The CDR3 DNA reads TGCGCCAGCAGCCTTATAGCGGGGGGGAGCTCCTACGAGCAGTACTTC. Residues: CASSLIAGGSSYEQYF.

This clone was observed a single time. V usage is TRBV10-3 and J usage is TRBJ2-7, with unresolved D. Germline V gene data show CDR1 as ENHRY and CDR2 as SYGVKD. Trimming stripped 4 bases from V and 0 bases from J, with 7 bases between. CDR3 length: 13 amino acids. CDR3 nucleotides: TGTGCCATCAGTGCTTCAGACTCCTACGAGCAGTACTTC. It translates to CAISASDSYEQYF.

The chain is built from TRBV7-9 and TRBJ1-6; D possibly corresponds to TRBD1 (5 bases). Germline V gene sequence: CDR1 SEHNR, CDR2 FQNEAQ (reference sequence). Between the trimmed V and J ends, which lost 5 bases and 8 bases, there was a span of 25 bases. The CDR3 loop spans 18 amino acids. DNA of the CDR3: TGTGCCAGCAGCCCATGGAGGGGAGTAGGGCGGGAGGATTCACCCCTCCACTTT. Its translation: CASSPWRGVGREDSPLHF.